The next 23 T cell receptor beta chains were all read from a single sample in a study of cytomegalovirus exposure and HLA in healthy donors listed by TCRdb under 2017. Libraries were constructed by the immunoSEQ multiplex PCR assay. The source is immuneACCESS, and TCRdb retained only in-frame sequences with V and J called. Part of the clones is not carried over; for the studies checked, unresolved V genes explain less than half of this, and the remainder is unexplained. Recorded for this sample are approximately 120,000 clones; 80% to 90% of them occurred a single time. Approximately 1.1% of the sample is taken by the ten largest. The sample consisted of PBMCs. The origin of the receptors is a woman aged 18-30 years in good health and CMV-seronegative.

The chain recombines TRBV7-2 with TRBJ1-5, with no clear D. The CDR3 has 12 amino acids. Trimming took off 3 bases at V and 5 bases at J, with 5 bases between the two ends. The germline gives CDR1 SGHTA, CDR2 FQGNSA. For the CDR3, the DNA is TGTGCCAGCAGCTTCCGGGATCAGCCCCAGCATTTT. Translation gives CASSFRDQPQHF. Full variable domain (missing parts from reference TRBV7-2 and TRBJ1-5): GAGVSQSPSNKVTEKGKDVELRCDPISGHTALYWYRQSLGQGLEFLIYFQGNSAPDKSGLPSDRFSAERTGGSVSTLTIQRTQQEDSAVYLCASSFRDQPQHFGDGTRLSIL.

CDR3 coding DNA: TGTGCCAGCAGTATGACAGGTCTCAATGAGCAGTTCTTC. Amino acid sequence: CASSMTGLNEQFF. The chain joins TRBV2 to TRBJ2-1; weak D call: TRBD1 (6 bases). There are 13 residues in the CDR3. CDR1 and CDR2 (germline): SNHLY, FYNNEI. V lost 5 bases to trimming and J lost 6 bases, with 11 bases between them. The whole variable domain, filled in from reference TRBV2 and TRBJ2-1, reads EPEVTQTPSHQVTQMGQEVILRCVPISNHLYFYWYRQILGQKVEFLVSFYNNEISEKSEIFDDQFSVERPDGSNFTLKIRSTKLEDSAMYFCASSMTGLNEQFFGPGTRLTVL.

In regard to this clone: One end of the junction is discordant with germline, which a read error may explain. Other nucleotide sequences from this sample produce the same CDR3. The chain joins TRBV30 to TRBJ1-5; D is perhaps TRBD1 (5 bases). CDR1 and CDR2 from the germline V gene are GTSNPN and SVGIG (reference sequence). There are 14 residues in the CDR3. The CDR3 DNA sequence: TGTGCCTGGAGGAATGGGGGGAGTAATCAGCCCCAGCACTTT. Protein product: CAWRNGGSNQPQHF.

The CDR3 DNA is TGTGCCAGCGCCCTAGGAAGGGAGAGGGTCCACGAGCAGTACGTC. Its translation: CASALGRERVHEQYV. V and J are TRBV6-6 and TRBJ2-7; tentatively, D is TRBD2 (5 bases). This CDR3 comprises 15 residues. In germline, CDR1 is MNHNY, CDR2 SVGAGI (reference sequence). V lost 8 bases to trimming and J lost 5 bases, with 22 bases between them.

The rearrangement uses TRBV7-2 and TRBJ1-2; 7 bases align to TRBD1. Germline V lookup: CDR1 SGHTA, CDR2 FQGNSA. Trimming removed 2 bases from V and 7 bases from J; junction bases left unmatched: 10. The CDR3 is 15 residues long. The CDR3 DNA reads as TGTGCCAGCAGCTTACTGCCAGGGGGAGCCGGTGGCTACACCTTC. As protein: CASSLLPGGAGGYTF. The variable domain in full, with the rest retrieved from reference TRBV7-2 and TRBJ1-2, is GAGVSQSPSNKVTEKGKDVELRCDPISGHTALYWYRQSLGQGLEFLIYFQGNSAPDKSGLPSDRFSAERTGGSVSTLTIQRTQQEDSAVYLCASSLLPGGAGGYTFGSGTRLTVV.

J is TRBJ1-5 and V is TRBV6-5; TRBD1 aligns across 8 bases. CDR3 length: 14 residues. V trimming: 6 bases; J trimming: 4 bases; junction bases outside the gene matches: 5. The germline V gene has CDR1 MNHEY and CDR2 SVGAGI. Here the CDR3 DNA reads TGTGCCAGCAGCCAGACAGGGGATAATCAGCCCCAGCATTTT. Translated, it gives CASSQTGDNQPQHF.

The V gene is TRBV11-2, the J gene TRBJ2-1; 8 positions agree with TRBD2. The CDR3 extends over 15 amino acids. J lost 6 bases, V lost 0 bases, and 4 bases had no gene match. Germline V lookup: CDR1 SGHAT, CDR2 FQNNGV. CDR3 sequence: CASSLEGLGSNEQFF. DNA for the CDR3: TGTGCCAGCAGCTTAGAGGGACTAGGGTCCAATGAGCAGTTCTTC.

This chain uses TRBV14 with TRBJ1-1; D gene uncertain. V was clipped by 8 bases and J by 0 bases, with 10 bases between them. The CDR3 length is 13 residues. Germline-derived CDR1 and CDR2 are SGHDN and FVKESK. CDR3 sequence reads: CASCPGVNTEAFF. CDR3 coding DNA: TGTGCCAGCTGCCCGGGAGTGAACACTGAAGCTTTCTTT. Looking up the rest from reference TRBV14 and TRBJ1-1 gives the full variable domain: EAGVTQFPSHSVIEKGQTVTLRCDPISGHDNLYWYRRVMGKEIKFLLHFVKESKQDESGMPNNRFLAERTGGTYSTLKVQPAELEDSGVYFCASCPGVNTEAFFGQGTRLTVV.

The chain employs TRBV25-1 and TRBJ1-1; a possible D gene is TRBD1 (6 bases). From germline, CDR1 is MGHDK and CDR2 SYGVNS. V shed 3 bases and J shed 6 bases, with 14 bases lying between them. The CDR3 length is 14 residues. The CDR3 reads CASSDPRRGAEAFF. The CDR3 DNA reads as TGTGCCAGCAGTGACCCACGCAGGGGCGCTGAAGCTTTCTTT.

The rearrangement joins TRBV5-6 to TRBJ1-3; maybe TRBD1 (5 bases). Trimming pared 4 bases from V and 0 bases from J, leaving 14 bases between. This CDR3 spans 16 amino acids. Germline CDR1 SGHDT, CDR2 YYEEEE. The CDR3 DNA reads TGTGCCAGCAGCCGGCGTTCGACAGTCTCTGGAAACACCATATATTTT. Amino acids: CASSRRSTVSGNTIYF.

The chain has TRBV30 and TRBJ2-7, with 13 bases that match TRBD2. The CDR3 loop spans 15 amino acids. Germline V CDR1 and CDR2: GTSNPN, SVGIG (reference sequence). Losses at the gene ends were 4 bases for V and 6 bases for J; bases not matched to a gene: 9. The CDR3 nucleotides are TGTGCCTGGACCCTCAACAGACTAGCGGGGGGCGAGCAGTACTTC. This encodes CAWTLNRLAGGEQYF.

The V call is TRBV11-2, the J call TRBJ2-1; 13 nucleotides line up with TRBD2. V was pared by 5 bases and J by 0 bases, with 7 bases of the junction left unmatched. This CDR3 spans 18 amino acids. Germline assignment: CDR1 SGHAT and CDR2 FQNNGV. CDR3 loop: CASSVRLAGGSSYNEQFF. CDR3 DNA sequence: TGTGCCAGCAGCGTCCGACTAGCGGGGGGAAGCTCCTACAATGAGCAGTTCTTC.

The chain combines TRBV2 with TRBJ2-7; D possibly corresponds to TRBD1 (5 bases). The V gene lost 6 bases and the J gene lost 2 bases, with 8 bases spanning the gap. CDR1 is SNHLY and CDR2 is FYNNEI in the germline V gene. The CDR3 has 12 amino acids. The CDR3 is CASRRQTYEQYV. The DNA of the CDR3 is TGTGCCAGCAGGCGACAGACCTACGAGCAGTACGTC.

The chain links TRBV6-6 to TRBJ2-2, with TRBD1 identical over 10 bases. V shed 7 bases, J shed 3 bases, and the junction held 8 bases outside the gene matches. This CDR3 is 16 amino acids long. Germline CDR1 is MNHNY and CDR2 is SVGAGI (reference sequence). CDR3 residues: CASTRPGQGYTGELFF. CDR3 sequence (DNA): TGTGCCAGCACCAGACCGGGACAGGGGTACACCGGGGAGCTGTTTTTT.

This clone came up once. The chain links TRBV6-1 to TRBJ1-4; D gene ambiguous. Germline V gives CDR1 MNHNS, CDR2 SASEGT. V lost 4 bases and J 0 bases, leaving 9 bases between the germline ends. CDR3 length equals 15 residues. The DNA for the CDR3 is TGTGCCAGCAGTGCTTCGCCGGCAACTAATGAAAAACTGTTTTTT. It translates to CASSASPATNEKLFF.

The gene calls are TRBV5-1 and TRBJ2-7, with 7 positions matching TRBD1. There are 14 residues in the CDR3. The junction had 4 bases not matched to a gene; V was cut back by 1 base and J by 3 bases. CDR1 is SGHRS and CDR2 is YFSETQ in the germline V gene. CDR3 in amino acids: CASSLTGADYEQYV. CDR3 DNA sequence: TGCGCCAGCAGCTTGACAGGGGCCGACTACGAGCAGTACGTC.

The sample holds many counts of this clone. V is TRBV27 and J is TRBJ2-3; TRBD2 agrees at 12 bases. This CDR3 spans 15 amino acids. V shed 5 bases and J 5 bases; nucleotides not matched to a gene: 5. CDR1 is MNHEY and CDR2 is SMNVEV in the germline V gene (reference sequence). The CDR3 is CASSHPGLAGDTQYF. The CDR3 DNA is TGTGCCAGCAGTCACCCGGGACTAGCGGGAGATACGCAGTATTTT.

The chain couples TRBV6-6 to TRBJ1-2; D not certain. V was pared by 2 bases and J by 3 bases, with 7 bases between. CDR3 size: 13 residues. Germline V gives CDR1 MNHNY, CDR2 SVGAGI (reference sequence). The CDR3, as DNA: TGTGCCAGCAGTTACGTGGCGGACTATGGCTACACCTTC. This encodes CASSYVADYGYTF.

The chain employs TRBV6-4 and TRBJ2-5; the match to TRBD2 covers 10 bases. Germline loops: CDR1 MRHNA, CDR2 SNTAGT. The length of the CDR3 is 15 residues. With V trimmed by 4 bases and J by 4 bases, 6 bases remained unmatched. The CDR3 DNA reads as TGTGCCAGCAGTGCGGCTAGCGGGGGCGGAGAGACCCAGTACTTC. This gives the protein CASSAASGGGETQYF.

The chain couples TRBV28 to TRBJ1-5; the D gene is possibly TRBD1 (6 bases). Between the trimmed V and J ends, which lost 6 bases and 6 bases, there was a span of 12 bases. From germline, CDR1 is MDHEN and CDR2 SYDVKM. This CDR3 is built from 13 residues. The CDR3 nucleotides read TGTGCCAGCAGCGAACAGGGTAGTCAGCCCCAGCATTTT. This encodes CASSEQGSQPQHF.

CDR3 nucleotides: TGTGCCAGCAGCTTCCTGACAGGGGGCACTGAAGCTTTCTTT. It yields the protein CASSFLTGGTEAFF. The rearrangement uses TRBV5-4 and TRBJ1-1, with 9 bases that match TRBD1. The V and J ends lost 2 bases and 4 bases, in that order; junction bases with no gene match: 3. The CDR3 has 14 amino acids. Germline CDR1 and CDR2: SGHNT and YYREEE (reference sequence).

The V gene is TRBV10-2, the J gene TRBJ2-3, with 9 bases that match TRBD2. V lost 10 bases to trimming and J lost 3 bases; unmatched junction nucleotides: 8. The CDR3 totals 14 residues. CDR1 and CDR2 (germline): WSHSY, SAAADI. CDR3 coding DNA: TGCGCCACCAGAATTAGCGGGGGTACAGATACGCAGTATTTT. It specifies CATRISGGTDTQYF.

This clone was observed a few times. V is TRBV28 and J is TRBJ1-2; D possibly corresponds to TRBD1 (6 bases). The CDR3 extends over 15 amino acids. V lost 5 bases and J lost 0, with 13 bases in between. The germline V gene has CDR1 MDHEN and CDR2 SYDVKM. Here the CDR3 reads CASSQYRASNYGYTF. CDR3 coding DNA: TGTGCCAGCAGTCAGTACAGGGCCTCTAACTATGGCTACACCTTC.